The 22 T cell receptor beta chains listed next were all sequenced from one sample in a study of T cells in Graves' hyperthyroidism and ophthalmopathy. Amplification of TCR beta CDR3 regions used RNA as the template. The HTBI primer set was used in a first-round RT-PCR of the TCR CDR3. TCRdb fed the multiplex PCR reads into MiXCR, producing one record per CDR3 protein. The sample lists a few hundred thousand distinct CDR3 sequences; approximately 14% were seen once. Sequenced input: blood. Source of these receptors: a woman aged 30 to 39 with Graves' ophthalmopathy.

The sample holds many counts of this clonotype. The rearrangement uses TRBV3-1 and TRBJ2-1, with 7 bases identical to TRBD1. V lost 1 base, J lost 8 bases, and 8 bases stayed unmatched. Germline assignment: CDR1 LGHDT and CDR2 YNNKEL (reference sequence). This CDR3 has 15 residues. CDR3 region: CASSQASGGVYEQFF. DNA for the CDR3: TGTGCCAGCAGCCAAGCGTCAGGGGGTGTCTATGAGCAGTTCTTC.

This clonotype appeared a few times. The chain recombines TRBV28 with TRBJ2-7; TRBD1 might be the D (6 bases). V was clipped by 1 base and J by 3 bases, with 13 bases between them. Germline lookup yields CDR1 MDHEN and CDR2 SYDVKM. This CDR3 spans 15 amino acids. DNA of the CDR3: TGTGCCAGCAGTTTATTTCGGACAGAAAGCTACGAGCAGTACTTC. Translation: CASSLFRTESYEQYF.

This clonotype came up many times. The chain uses TRBV20-1 and TRBJ2-1, with 9 bases matching TRBD2. From germline, CDR1 is DFQATT and CDR2 SNEGSKA (reference sequence). The CDR3 covers 19 residues. J lost 4 bases, V lost 0 bases, and 16 bases had no gene match. The CDR3 loop reads CSARDHQTQASGVYNEQFF. In DNA, the CDR3 is TGCAGTGCTAGAGATCACCAAACGCAGGCTAGCGGGGTTTACAATGAGCAGTTCTTC.

This sequence joins TRBV10-3 and TRBJ2-3; 11 bases are shared with TRBD2. CDR1 and CDR2 (germline): ENHRY, SYGVKD. This CDR3 has 16 residues. V was clipped by 5 bases and J by 3 bases; unmatched bases: 7. The CDR3 loop reads CAISPRTSGSTDTQYF. Here the CDR3 DNA reads TGTGCCATCAGTCCAAGGACTAGCGGGTCGACAGATACGCAGTATTTT.

The chain links TRBV5-5 to TRBJ2-3; possibly TRBD2 for D (5 bases). Trimming took off 5 bases at V and 2 bases at J, with 15 bases between the two ends. The CDR3 has 15 amino acids. Germline CDR1 SGHKS, CDR2 YYEKEE (reference sequence). The CDR3 here is CASSRQTNPTDTQYF. The CDR3 nucleotides are TGTGCCAGCAGTCGTCAGACTAACCCCACAGATACGCAGTATTTT. Using reference TRBV5-5 and TRBJ2-3 for the parts outside the CDR3, the full variable domain is DAGVTQSPTHLIKTRGQQVTLRCSPISGHKSVSWYQQVLGQGPQFIFQYYEKEERGRGNFPDRFSARQFPNYSSELNVNALLLGDSALYLCASSRQTNPTDTQYFGPGTRLTVL.

A few counts support this clonotype. The chain uses TRBV5-1 and TRBJ1-1; D perhaps matches TRBD1 (5 bases). The germline V and J ends were trimmed by 7 bases and 6 bases, with 19 bases remaining between them. Germline V gene data show CDR1 as SGHRS and CDR2 as YFSETQ. This CDR3 has 14 residues. This CDR3 reads CASRWEDGGSEAFF. In DNA form, the CDR3 reads TGCGCCAGCCGCTGGGAAGATGGGGGGTCTGAAGCTTTCTTT.

At least ten counts were recorded for this clonotype. This chain connects TRBV6-2 or TRBV6-3 to TRBJ1-1, with D perhaps TRBD1 (6 bases). V lost 6 bases to trimming and J lost 4 bases, with 18 bases between them. CDR1 and CDR2 (germline): MNHEY, SVGEGT. This CDR3 has 15 residues. CDR3 DNA sequence: TGTGCCAGCAGACAGACACAGGGTTTGGGCACTGAAGCTTTCTTT. This translates into CASRQTQGLGTEAFF.

This clonotype has a handful of counts. This chain links TRBV6-1 with TRBJ1-5; TRBD1 matches at 9 bases. The CDR3 consists of 15 residues. V shed 4 bases, J shed 3 bases, and the junction held 4 bases outside the gene matches. CDR1 MNHNS and CDR2 SASEGT come from the germline V gene. The CDR3 loop reads CASSVGTGFNQPQHF. The CDR3 coding sequence is TGTGCCAGCAGTGTAGGGACAGGGTTCAATCAGCCCCAGCATTTT.

V gene TRBV20-1 combines with J gene TRBJ2-7; the match to TRBD2 covers 13 bases. The CDR3 is 14 amino acids. V lost 6 bases to trimming and J lost 2 bases; unmatched junction nucleotides: 4. Germline V gene lookup returns CDR1 DFQATT and CDR2 SNEGSKA (reference sequence). The CDR3 spells CSADGLAGAYEQYF. The CDR3, as DNA: TGCAGTGCAGATGGACTAGCGGGGGCCTACGAGCAGTACTTC.

This clonotype was recorded at least ten times. This chain links TRBV9 with TRBJ2-5; 10 positions match TRBD2. This CDR3 has 17 residues. CDR1 is SGDLS, CDR2 YYNGEE, per germline. After removal of 0 bases from V and 3 bases from J, the junction contained 8 bases not matched to a gene. The CDR3: CASSVDPSGGRKETQYF. CDR3 DNA: TGTGCCAGCAGCGTAGATCCTAGCGGGGGCCGTAAAGAGACCCAGTACTTC.

This clonotype has a count of ten or more. This chain uses TRBV5-6 with TRBJ2-2; TRBD1 agrees at 7 bases. CDR1 and CDR2 (germline): SGHDT, YYEEEE. The ends lost 7 bases at V and 5 bases at J; junction bases unmatched: 11. The CDR3 runs 15 residues. The CDR3 sequence: CASQRSGQATGELFF. Here the CDR3 DNA reads TGTGCCAGCCAAAGGTCCGGACAGGCAACCGGGGAGCTGTTTTTT.

Many counts were recorded for this clonotype. The chain uses TRBV20-1 and TRBJ1-1, with 9 bases fitting TRBD1. The CDR3 sequence is 15 residues long. Trimming removed 6 bases from V and 1 base from J; junction bases left unmatched: 9. Germline CDR1 and CDR2: DFQATT and SNEGSKA (reference sequence). The CDR3 nucleotides are TGCAGTGCACGGGACAGGGTGAGGGCGAACACTGAAGCTTTCTTT. Translation gives CSARDRVRANTEAFF.

This clonotype was seen repeatedly, ten times or more. In DNA, the CDR3 is TGTGCCAGCAGCGTAGGCGGGAGCTCTGGAAACACCATATATTTT. Translation: CASSVGGSSGNTIYF. This chain joins TRBV9 and TRBJ1-3; no reliable D call. Germline V gene lookup returns CDR1 SGDLS and CDR2 YYNGEE. The CDR3 is made up of 15 amino acids. With 0 bases removed from V and 0 bases from J, the gap between germline ends came to 7 bases. Combining the CDR3 with reference TRBV9 and TRBJ1-3 gives the whole variable domain DSGVTQTPKHLITATGQRVTLRCSPRSGDLSVYWYQQSLDQGLQFLIQYYNGEERAKGNILERFSAQQFPDLHSELNLSSLELGDSALYFCASSVGGSSGNTIYFGEGSWLTVV.

The V and J genes are TRBV11-3 and TRBJ2-5, with D possibly TRBD1 on 6 matching bases. The length of the CDR3 is 15 residues. Germline V gives CDR1 SGHNT, CDR2 YENEEA. Trimming cost V 1 base and J 4 bases, with 13 bases left between them. The CDR3 DNA sequence: TGTGCCAGCAGCTTAGGCCAGGGGAAGACAGAGACCCAGTACTTC. Its protein is CASSLGQGKTETQYF.

This clonotype was seen a few times. The V call is TRBV6-1, the J call TRBJ2-1; 9 bases line up with TRBD1. V lost 5 bases and J lost 9; bases outside the gene matches: 11. CDR3 size: 15 residues. Germline values: CDR1 MNHNS, CDR2 SASEGT. CDR3 nucleotide sequence: TGTGCCAGCAGTCTTATGGGGACAGGGCTAGGTGAGCAGTTCTTC. Translating gives CASSLMGTGLGEQFF.

This clonotype was found many times. In DNA form, the CDR3 reads TGTGCCAGCAGCTCAAGCCGGGACAGGGGATATGGCTATGGCTACACCTTC. Translated: CASSSSRDRGYGYGYTF. The V and J genes are TRBV7-9 and TRBJ1-2; 10 positions match TRBD1. CDR1 is SEHNR, CDR2 FQNEAQ, per germline (reference sequence). J gave up 4 bases and V 4 bases, and 12 bases lay outside the gene matches. The CDR3 has 17 residues.

This clonotype was found a few times. The V gene is TRBV7-6, the J gene TRBJ2-7; D is unresolved. Germline values: CDR1 SGHVS, CDR2 FNYEAQ. Trimming stripped 4 bases from V and 1 base from J, with 11 bases between. This CDR3 contains 14 residues. The CDR3 nucleotides read TGTGCCAGCAGCTCCCGGGCCGCGTCCTACGAGCAGTACTTC. Translating it yields CASSSRAASYEQYF. The full variable domain, completed using reference TRBV7-6 and TRBJ2-7, is GAGVSQSPRYKVTKRGQDVALRCDPISGHVSLYWYRQALGQGPEFLTYFNYEAQQDKSGLPNDRFSAERPEGSISTLTIQRTEQRDSAMYRCASSSRAASYEQYFGPGTRLTVT.

This clonotype was seen repeatedly, ten times or more. This sequence joins TRBV6-1 and TRBJ2-7; no clear D. V was shortened by 5 bases and J by 0 bases, with 17 bases between the two germline ends. The germline V gene has CDR1 MNHNS and CDR2 SASEGT. The CDR3 runs to 16 residues. The CDR3 DNA reads as TGTGCCAGCAGTCCCCCTGAAGGACGGCACTCCTACGAGCAGTACTTC. Translation: CASSPPEGRHSYEQYF.

There are many counts of this clonotype. The genes are TRBV19 and TRBJ1-1, with TRBD1 matching over 7 bases. CDR1 LNHDA and CDR2 SQIVND come from the germline V gene (reference sequence). This CDR3 contains 14 residues. V lost 5 bases and J lost 4; bases outside the gene matches: 7. In DNA, the CDR3 is TGTGCCAGTAGTGTCCTCAGGACAGGCACTGAAGCTTTCTTT. Amino acids: CASSVLRTGTEAFF.

This rearrangement joins TRBV13 to TRBJ2-5, with 7 bases matching TRBD2. Germline V gene data show CDR1 as PRHDT and CDR2 as FYEKMQ (reference sequence). With 4 bases clipped from V and 5 bases from J, the junction kept 10 bases outside the gene matches. This CDR3 contains 15 residues. DNA of the CDR3: TGTGCCAGCAGCTATTCCGGGGGGAAGTGGGAGACCCAGTACTTC. This codes for CASSYSGGKWETQYF.

The sample holds many counts of this clonotype. The chain couples TRBV2 to TRBJ2-7; D is possibly TRBD1 (5 bases). Germline CDR1 and CDR2: SNHLY and FYNNEI. V was trimmed by 2 bases and J by 1 base, leaving 12 bases between them. This CDR3 comprises 15 residues. The CDR3 DNA follows: TGTGCCAGCAGTGAAATACTTTCAGGGTCCTACGAGCAGTACTTC. Protein sequence: CASSEILSGSYEQYF.

This clonotype was counted many times. This chain links TRBV29-1 with TRBJ2-7; D not certain. Trimming cost V 2 bases and J 0 bases, with 14 bases left between them. CDR1 is SQVTM and CDR2 is ANQGSEA in the germline V gene. There are 15 residues in the CDR3. The CDR3 bases are TGCAGCGTTGAAAAGGCAGAGGACGACTCCTACGAGCAGTACTTC. Its protein product is CSVEKAEDDSYEQYF.